Included here is one TCR beta chain sequence, with context. Its antigen is not known. The CDR3 sequence is 13 residues long. V was shortened by 1 base and J by 2 bases, with 5 bases between the two germline ends. The germline CDR1 and CDR2 sequences are SGHTA and FQGNSA. This specimen belongs to a study of OX40 agonist ivuxolimab in advanced cancers. Study overall: The patients received ivuxolimab by intravenous route every 2 weeks at 0.01 to 10 mg/kg. General study findings and limits: Averaged across samples, CD8+ T cells carried more expanded clones than CD4+ did. Within 6 weeks, CD4+ and CD8+ blood T cells expanded clonally at 0.1 to 3.0 mg/kg.

Repertoires were generated with immunoSEQ multiplex PCR, while TCRdb's copy carries only in-frame clones and drops some. Of roughly 49,000 clones listed, 80% to 85% are singletons. The chain joins TRBV7-2 to TRBJ2-5; D not certain. This TCR was recovered from an adult with an advanced solid tumor such as melanoma, head and neck, liver or kidney cancer. Sequencing was performed on CD4+ or CD8+ T cells sorted from blood, taken in a trial of the OX40 agonist ivuxolimab. CDR3 nucleotides: TGTGCCAGCAGCTTAGTAGGACAAGAGACCCAGTACTTC. Translation gives CASSLVGQETQYF.